The 18 T cell receptor beta chains below come from one sample, sequenced in a study of early T cells in non-severe SARS-CoV-2 infection. TCRdb ran MiXCR on the 5' RACE reads and lists one entry per CDR3 protein. The top ten clones hold approximately 4.5% of a sample with 70,000 to 90,000 distinct CDR3 sequences, around 10% of them seen once. The source material was whole blood. These receptors were obtained from an adult who was a healthcare worker with PCR-confirmed SARS-CoV-2 infection or an uninfected control (not recorded which).

The chain couples TRBV21-1 to TRBJ2-7. TRBV21-1 constitutes a pseudogene. This CDR3 comprises 13 residues. Written as DNA, the CDR3 is TGTGCCAGCACCATACAGACCGTCTACGAGCAGTACTTC. Amino acids: CASTIQTVYEQYF.

There are a few counts of this clonotype. This chain uses TRBV25-1 with TRBJ1-2; the D is unclear. The CDR3 extends over 13 amino acids. Trimming stripped 3 bases from V and 5 bases from J, with 10 bases between. Germline V gene lookup returns CDR1 MGHDK and CDR2 SYGVNS. The DNA for the CDR3 is TGTGCCAGCAGTGACGCAGGCCTATATGGCTACACCTTC. It specifies CASSDAGLYGYTF.

This clonotype has just a few counts. V is TRBV14 and J is TRBJ2-3; D may be TRBD2 (5 bases). This CDR3 is 17 amino acids long. Germline CDR1 is SGHDN and CDR2 is FVKESK. V dropped 4 bases and J dropped 3 bases, with 20 bases sitting between them. The CDR3 DNA sequence: TGTGCCAGCAGCCCTCCAGAAACCGTACGGGGTACAGATACGCAGTATTTT. Translation: CASSPPETVRGTDTQYF.

This clonotype turned up a few times. The chain combines TRBV5-4 with TRBJ2-4; 9 positions match TRBD2. V lost 0 bases to trimming and J lost 8 bases; unmatched junction nucleotides: 6. This CDR3 is 15 amino acids long. Germline CDR1 is SGHNT and CDR2 is YYREEE (reference sequence). The CDR3: CASSLASGAADIQYF. The CDR3 DNA follows: TGTGCCAGCAGCTTGGCTAGCGGGGCGGCAGACATTCAGTACTTC.

This chain uses TRBV20-1 with TRBJ2-1, with D perhaps TRBD1 (5 bases). The V end was cut by 0 bases, the J end by 6 bases, with 15 bases between. Germline values: CDR1 DFQATT, CDR2 SNEGSKA (reference sequence). The CDR3 is 15 amino acids. The CDR3 protein is CSARDRRWGSNEQFF. The CDR3 nucleotides read TGCAGTGCTAGAGATCGCAGGTGGGGCTCCAATGAGCAGTTCTTC.

This clonotype was counted many times. CDR3 protein: CASSSLREPGELFF. The CDR3 bases are TGCGCCAGCAGCTCCCTCAGGGAACCCGGGGAGCTGTTTTTT. This rearrangement joins TRBV5-1 to TRBJ2-2; a weak D match, TRBD1 (5 bases). This CDR3 comprises 14 residues. CDR1 is SGHRS and CDR2 is YFSETQ in the germline V gene. Deletions cut 3 bases from V and 6 bases from J, with 12 bases between.

Ten or more counts support this clonotype. The chain uses TRBV5-1 and TRBJ2-1, with 11 bases identical to TRBD2. The junction had 4 bases not matched to a gene; V was cut back by 0 bases and J by 8 bases. Germline lookup yields CDR1 SGHRS and CDR2 YFSETQ. This CDR3 spans 15 amino acids. In DNA form, the CDR3 reads TGCGCCAGCAGCTTGGTCCTAGCGGGGGGAGATGAGCAGTTCTTC. Translation: CASSLVLAGGDEQFF.

This chain connects TRBV6-1 to TRBJ2-5; 8 positions match TRBD2. Per the germline V gene, CDR1 is MNHNS and CDR2 is SASEGT. Trimming cost V 2 bases and J 5 bases; bases outside gene matches: 7. The CDR3 has 15 amino acids. CDR3 loop: CASSEFFRGGETQYF. The DNA of the CDR3 is TGTGCCAGCAGTGAATTTTTCCGGGGGGGTGAGACCCAGTACTTC.

This clonotype was observed a few times. The chain recombines TRBV4-2 with TRBJ2-1, with a possible D match to TRBD2 (7 bases). Germline lookup yields CDR1 LGHNA and CDR2 YNFKEQ. There are 15 residues in the CDR3. The V end lost 0 bases, the J end lost 8 bases, and 14 bases lay between the germline ends. The DNA for the CDR3 is TGTGCCAGCAGCCAAGAGTGGGGGGGCTTCTATGAGCAGTTCTTC. It codes for CASSQEWGGFYEQFF.

This clonotype was seen many times. The chain carries TRBV7-2 and TRBJ1-4; no firm D call. The V gene lost 2 bases and the J gene lost 4 bases, with 5 bases spanning the gap. Germline loops: CDR1 SGHTA, CDR2 FQGNSA. This CDR3 comprises 13 residues. CDR3 bases: TGTGCCAGCAGCTTACGGTATAATGAAAAACTGTTTTTT. It specifies CASSLRYNEKLFF.

In its sample, this clonotype was seen a few times. This chain connects TRBV10-3 to TRBJ1-1; TRBD1 matches at 9 bases. Germline V gives CDR1 ENHRY, CDR2 SYGVKD. CDR3 length: 16 residues. The junction had 6 bases not matched to a gene; V was cut back by 0 bases and J by 4 bases. The CDR3 region has the DNA TGTGCCATCAGTGAGTCGGGACAGGGTCTGGGCACTGAAGCTTTCTTT. It translates to CAISESGQGLGTEAFF.

Points on this clonotype: A read error may account for a junction end that differs from germline. The rearrangement links TRBV7-9 to TRBJ1-6; D is uncertain. Germline CDR1 reads SEHNR; CDR2 reads FQNEAQ (reference sequence). The CDR3 is 14 residues long. CDR3 DNA sequence: TGTGCCAGCAGCCCCGGACCCTACAATTCACCCCTCCACTTT. This sequence encodes CASSPGPYNSPLHF.

As concerns this clonotype: One junction end disagrees with the germline gene, perhaps due to a read error. The rearrangement links TRBV6-2 or TRBV6-3 to TRBJ1-1; TRBD1 is a possible D gene (6 bases). Germline V lookup: CDR1 MNHEY, CDR2 SVGEGT. This CDR3 spans 11 amino acids. As DNA, the CDR3 is TGTACCAGCAGCCGACAGGTTGAAGCTTTCTTT. Translating gives CTSSRQVEAFF.

The J gene is TRBJ2-7, the V gene TRBV29-1; D might be TRBD2 (5 bases). Trimming pared 0 bases from V and 5 bases from J, leaving 8 bases between. This CDR3 is built from 12 residues. The germline V gene has CDR1 SQVTM and CDR2 ANQGSEA. CDR3 in DNA: TGCAGCGTTGAAGATTCGCGGGACGAGCAGTACTTC. As protein: CSVEDSRDEQYF.

The chain joins TRBV12-3 or TRBV12-4 to TRBJ1-5, with a possible D match to TRBD1 (5 bases). The V end was cut by 8 bases, the J end by 0 bases, with 11 bases between. The CDR3 length is 14 residues. The CDR3, as DNA: TGTGCCAGCTATGACAGCTATAGCAATCAGCCCCAGCATTTT. This sequence encodes CASYDSYSNQPQHF.

This clonotype showed up many times. This rearrangement joins TRBV10-2 to TRBJ2-6; 7 nucleotides line up with TRBD1. V lost 3 bases, J lost 8 bases, and 7 bases stayed unmatched. Per germline, CDR1 WSHSY and CDR2 SAAADI. CDR3 length: 15 amino acids. CDR3 coding DNA: TGCGCCAGCAGTGACCCACAGGGGCTTACCAACGTCCTGACTTTC. Translating it yields CASSDPQGLTNVLTF.

There are a few counts of this clonotype. The chain links TRBV28 to TRBJ1-5; 11 nucleotides align to TRBD1. The CDR3 is made up of 15 amino acids. Germline V gene lookup returns CDR1 MDHEN and CDR2 SYDVKM. After removal of 10 bases from V and 5 bases from J, the junction contained 10 bases not matched to a gene. DNA for the CDR3: TGTGCCACCACCACACCGGACAGGGGGCATCAGCCCCAGCATTTT. The encoded protein is CATTTPDRGHQPQHF.

This clonotype was observed a few times. This chain connects TRBV4-3 to TRBJ2-1; TRBD2 agrees at 13 bases. Germline assignment: CDR1 LGHNA and CDR2 YSLEER. After removal of 1 base from V and 4 bases from J, the junction contained 1 base not matched to a gene. The CDR3 has 16 amino acids. The DNA of the CDR3 is TGCGCCAGCAGCCAAGGGACTAGCGGGGGTTACAATGAGCAGTTCTTC. This translates into CASSQGTSGGYNEQFF.